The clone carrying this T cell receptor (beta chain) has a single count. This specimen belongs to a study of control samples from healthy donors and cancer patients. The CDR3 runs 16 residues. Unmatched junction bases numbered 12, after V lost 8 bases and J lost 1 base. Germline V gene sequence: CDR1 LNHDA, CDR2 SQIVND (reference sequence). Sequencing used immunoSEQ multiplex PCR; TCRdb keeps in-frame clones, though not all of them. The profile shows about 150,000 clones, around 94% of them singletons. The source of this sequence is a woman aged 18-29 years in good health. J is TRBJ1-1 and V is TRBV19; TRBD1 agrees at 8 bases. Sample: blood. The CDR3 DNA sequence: TGTGCCAGTGACAGGGGAACTGAGGTGTGGAACACTGAAGCTTTCTTT. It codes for CASDRGTEVWNTEAFF.